A selection of T cell receptor beta chains follows, all from one sample in a study of T cells in localized non-small cell lung cancer. Only in-frame clones appear in the TCRdb table, and some are missing; sequencing was by immunoSEQ multiplex PCR. Among under 2,500 clones listed, about a sixth were seen once. The sample was normal lung tissue next to the tumor, taken before any cancer treatment. These receptors were obtained from a male donor older than 55 with stage I non-small cell lung cancer. Each CDR3 is given with its conserved first and last residue. Each record gives: D gene, V gene, J gene, clone size, CDR3 DNA, CDR3 protein. D genes are given only for firm matches. Part of the rows lack a size; the others show once, few, many or a class for expanded clones.

>TRBD2|TRBV12-5|TRBJ2-1|once
TGTGCTAGTGGTTTGGGGCGGGGGTACCTCAATGAGCAGTTCTTC
CASGLGRGYLNEQFF
>.|TRBV18|TRBJ1-1|.
TGTGCCAGCTCACCTTGGGAGAGTTCGGACACTGAAGCTTTCTTT
CASSPWESSDTEAFF
>TRBD2|TRBV6-8|TRBJ2-1|medium-sized
TGTGCCAGCAGTAAAAGCGGGGAGCCCTACAATGAGCAGTTCTTC
CASSKSGEPYNEQFF
>TRBD2|TRBV9|TRBJ2-3|few
TGTGCCAGCAGCGTAACTCCCTTAGCGGGGGTGGGAGATACGCAGTATTTT
CASSVTPLAGVGDTQYF
>.|TRBV11-3|TRBJ1-2|few
TGTGCCAGCAGCTTAGGACCGGACAGTCTCTATGGCTACACCTTC
CASSLGPDSLYGYTF
>.|TRBV25-1|TRBJ1-1|.
TGTGCCAGCAGTCCCAGGGATAGAAAGACTGAAGCTTTCTTT
CASSPRDRKTEAFF
>TRBD2|TRBV11-3|TRBJ2-1|medium-sized
TGTGCCAGCAGCTTCGGACTAGCGGGAGCAGGGGTAAACAATGAGCAGTTCTTC
CASSFGLAGAGVNNEQFF
>TRBD1|TRBV11-3|TRBJ1-1|medium-sized
TGTGCCAGCAGGCGGACAGGGGGAGAAAACACTGAAGCTTTCTTT
CASRRTGGENTEAFF
>TRBD2|TRBV6-8|TRBJ2-1|.
TGTGCCAGCAGTAGCCCCCGGACTAGCGGGATAAGCCTCTACAATGAGCAGTTCTTC
CASSSPRTSGISLYNEQFF
>TRBD2|TRBV5-1|TRBJ2-5|few
TGCGCCAGCAGAAAGACTAGCGGGGCCCAAGAGACCCAGTACTTC
CASRKTSGAQETQYF
>TRBD2|TRBV11-3|TRBJ2-5|few
TGTGCCAGCAGCCTACGGGGGGGCCAAGAGACCCAGTACTTC
CASSLRGGQETQYF
>TRBD1|TRBV11-3|TRBJ1-2|medium-sized
TGTGCCAGCAGCTATCACAGGGGTTGGGAAGGCTACACCTTC
CASSYHRGWEGYTF
>.|TRBV18|TRBJ1-1|.
TGTGCCAGCTCACCACAGGAGGGTCAGGGGAGGGACACTGAAGCTTTCTTT
CASSPQEGQGRDTEAFF
>TRBD1|TRBV6-1|TRBJ2-7|few
TGTGCCAGCAGTGAAGCGCGGACAGGGATCTACGAGCAGTACTTC
CASSEARTGIYEQYF
>.|TRBV5-1|TRBJ1-1|.
TGCGCCAGCAGCCGATCACTGGGGGACACTGAAGCTTTCTTT
CASSRSLGDTEAFF
>.|TRBV11-3|TRBJ2-7|few
TGTGCCAGCAGCCGCGACAGGAGCTCCTACGAGCAGTACTTC
CASSRDRSSYEQYF
>.|TRBV9|TRBJ1-1|few
TGTGCCAGCAGCGAGGACGGGCAGGGGAACACTGAAGCTTTCTTT
CASSEDGQGNTEAFF